This is a list of T cell receptor beta chains from one sample in a study of blood T cells in healthy people across ages. TCRdb ran MiXCR on the 5' RACE reads and lists one entry per CDR3 protein. The profile covers 700,000 to 950,000 distinct CDR3 sequences, with roughly 43% appearing a single time and 20% to 25% taken by the ten largest. Sequencing was done on a sample of blood. These receptors came from a woman aged 60-75 years in good health. Both conserved end residues are part of each CDR3.

CDR3: CASNPGPGGEQYF; V: TRBV5-1
CDR3: CSAEEGSGGSDTQYF; V: TRBV20-1
CDR3: CASSQDGIGDYEQYF; V: TRBV4-3
CDR3: CASSVGGRGELAKNIQYF; V: TRBV9
CDR3: CASSLMIGLSNEQYF; V: TRBV7-3
CDR3: CASSLGLAGGLKTDTQYF; V: TRBV7-2
CDR3: CASSVTGNYEQFF; V: TRBV9
CDR3: CASSSPRSQETQYF; V: TRBV6-5
CDR3: CASRIRDVSSYEQYF; V: TRBV6-5
CDR3: CSALPGTSGDYEQYF; V: TRBV20-1
CDR3: CASSQQGGGTEAFF; V: TRBV5-1
CDR3: CASSQDGGWETQYF; V: TRBV4-3
CDR3: CSAREDSGLNEQFF; V: TRBV20-1
CDR3: CASRPGLAGITGELFF; V: TRBV12-3/TRBV12-4
CDR3: CASRTDRKNIQYF; V: TRBV2
CDR3: CASSPDRAKEKLFF; V: TRBV2
CDR3: CSARDLRESSYEQYF; V: TRBV20-1
CDR3: CASSERQGDTQYF; V: TRBV7-9
CDR3: CASSPGTLGADIQYF; V: TRBV5-1
CDR3: CASGLGGLAGSYEQYF; V: TRBV12-5
CDR3: CASSSRIYNEQFF; V: TRBV7-2
CDR3: CSAATASGRSEQYF; V: TRBV20-1
CDR3: CATSDALMTGNSYEQYF; V: TRBV15
CDR3: CASSLFLPGSYEQYF; V: TRBV28
CDR3: CASTPRRGANNEQFF; V: TRBV12-3/TRBV12-4
CDR3: CASSQRVQGQAYNEQFF; V: TRBV3-1
CDR3: CASSSGGDGYTF; V: TRBV5-1
CDR3: CSAGGGYEQYF; V: TRBV20-1
CDR3: CASHTGTGSYEQYF; V: TRBV6-6
CDR3: CASSRGQHSYGYTF; V: TRBV7-2